This TCR beta chain derives from a study of T cell responses to AZD1222 COVID-19 vaccine. Germline V gives CDR1 MDHEN, CDR2 SYDVKM. The CDR3 is made up of 15 amino acids. V was clipped by 8 bases and J by 6 bases, with 20 bases between them. Data came from immunoSEQ multiplex PCR; TCRdb stores just in-frame clones and leaves some out. Among about 76,000 clones, more than 60% were seen once, and the ten largest hold approximately 27%. As concerns this clone: The antigen is unknown.

Study-wide points: Spike-specific TCR depth and breadth grew after two AZD1222 doses. Reportedly, nearly half the spike-specific TCRs target unmutated variant regions. The study sampled repertoires only after the peak T cell response.

This specimen consisted of peripheral blood, obtained 28 days after the second dose of the MenACWY control vaccine. The clonotype originates from an adult who received the MenACWY meningococcal vaccine as a control. V and J are TRBV28 and TRBJ1-5, with D perhaps TRBD1 (5 bases). CDR3 coding DNA: TGTGCCAGCCACGACAGCGGGGTAGGCATTCAGCCCCAGCATTTT. Its protein is CASHDSGVGIQPQHF. The entire variable domain, with the rest obtained from reference TRBV28 and TRBJ1-5, is as follows: DVKVTQSSRYLVKRTGEKVFLECVQDMDHENMFWYRQDPGLGLRLIYFSYDVKMKEKGDIPEGYSVSREKKERFSLILESASTNQTSMYLCASHDSGVGIQPQHFGDGTRLSIL.